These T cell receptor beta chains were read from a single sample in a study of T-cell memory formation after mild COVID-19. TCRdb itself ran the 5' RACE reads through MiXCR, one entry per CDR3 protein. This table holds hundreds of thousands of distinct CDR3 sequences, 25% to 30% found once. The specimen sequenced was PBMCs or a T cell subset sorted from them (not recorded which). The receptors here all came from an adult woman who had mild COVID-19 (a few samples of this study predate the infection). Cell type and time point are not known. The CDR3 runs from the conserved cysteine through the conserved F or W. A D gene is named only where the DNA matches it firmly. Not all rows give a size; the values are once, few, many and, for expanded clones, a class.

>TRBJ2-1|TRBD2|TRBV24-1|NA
TGTGCCACCAGTGATGGACTAGCGGGGCACAATGAGCAGTTCTTC
CATSDGLAGHNEQFF
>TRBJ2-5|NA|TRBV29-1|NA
TGCAGCGGGGGGCTAGGGGAGACCCAGTACTTC
CSGGLGETQYF
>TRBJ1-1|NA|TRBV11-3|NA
TGTGCCAGCAGCTTGTCGGACAGCGGAGGAGCTTTCTTT
CASSLSDSGGAFF
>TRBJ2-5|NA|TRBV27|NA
TGTGCCAGCGCGGCGTCGTACCAAGAGACCCAGTACTTC
CASAASYQETQYF
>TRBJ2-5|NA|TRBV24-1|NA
TGTGCCACCAGTGATTTTAAAGAAGGGATTCTGGGGCGAGAGACCCAGTACTTC
CATSDFKEGILGRETQYF
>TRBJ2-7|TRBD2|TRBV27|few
TGTGCCAGCAGTTTATCTAGCGGGATGTCCTACGAGCAGTACTTC
CASSLSSGMSYEQYF
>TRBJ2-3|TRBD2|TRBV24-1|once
TGTGCCACCAGACCTAGCGGGGGTACAGATACGCAGTATTTT
CATRPSGGTDTQYF
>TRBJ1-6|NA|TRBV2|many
TGTGCCAGCAGTGTATCGAATTCACCCCTCCACTTT
CASSVSNSPLHF
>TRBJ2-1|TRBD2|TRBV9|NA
TGTGCCAGCTCACGCGGGACTAGCGGATCGAATGAGCAGTTCTTC
CASSRGTSGSNEQFF
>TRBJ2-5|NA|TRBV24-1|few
TGTGCCACCAGTGGGTTTGGGGAGACCCAGTACTTC
CATSGFGETQYF
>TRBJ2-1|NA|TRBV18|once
TGTGCCAGCTCACCTCCCCGGGGCGGCGGACGCTCCTACAATGAGCAGTTCTTC
CASSPPRGGGRSYNEQFF
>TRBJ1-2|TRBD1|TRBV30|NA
TGTGCCTGGAGCCGGGGACAGAAGTTCTCCTTCCGAAACTATGGCTACACCTTC
CAWSRGQKFSFRNYGYTF
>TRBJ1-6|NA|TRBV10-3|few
TGTGCCATCAGTGAGTCGGGTGAAAGTTCACCCCTCCACTTT
CAISESGESSPLHF
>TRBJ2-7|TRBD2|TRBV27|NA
TGTGCCAGCAGTTTGGGACTAGCGGGACAAGGAGGGTCCTACGAGCAGTACTTC
CASSLGLAGQGGSYEQYF
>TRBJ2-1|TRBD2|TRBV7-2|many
TGTGCCAGCAGCTTATCGGGTTGGACTAGCGGGACCCACTCCTACAATGAGCAGTTCTTC
CASSLSGWTSGTHSYNEQFF
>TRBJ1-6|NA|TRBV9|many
TGTGCCAGCAGCGTAGAGCCAGGGACATATAATTCACCCCTCCACTTT
CASSVEPGTYNSPLHF
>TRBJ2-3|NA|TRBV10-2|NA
TGCGCCAGCAAGATTTCATCTAGCACAGATACGCAGTATTTT
CASKISSSTDTQYF